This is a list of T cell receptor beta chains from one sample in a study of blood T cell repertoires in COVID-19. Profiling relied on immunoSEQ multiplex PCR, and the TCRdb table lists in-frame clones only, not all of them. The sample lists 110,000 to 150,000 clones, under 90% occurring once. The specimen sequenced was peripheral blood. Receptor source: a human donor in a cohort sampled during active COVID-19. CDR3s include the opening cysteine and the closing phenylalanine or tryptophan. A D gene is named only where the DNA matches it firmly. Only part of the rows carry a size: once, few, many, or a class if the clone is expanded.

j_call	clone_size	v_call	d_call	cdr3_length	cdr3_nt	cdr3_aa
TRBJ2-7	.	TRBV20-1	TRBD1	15	TGCAGTGCTAGTGGGACAGGCCGACCCCACCTAGAGCAGTACTTC	CSASGTGRPHLEQYF
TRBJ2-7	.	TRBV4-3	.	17	TGCGCCAGCAGCCAAGATTATAACGTAGTCTTTCTCTACGAGCAGTACTTC	CASSQDYNVVFLYEQYF
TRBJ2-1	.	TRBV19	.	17	TGTGCCAGTAGTATTAAGAGATCAGGCTTCATGATCAATGAGCAGTTCTTC	CASSIKRSGFMINEQFF
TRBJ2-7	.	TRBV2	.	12	TGTGCCAGCAGTGAAGCAAGAAGACACCTTACCTTC	CASSEARRHLTF
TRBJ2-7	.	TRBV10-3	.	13	TGTGCCATCAGTGTAGCGGCACTTTACGAGCAGTACTTC	CAISVAALYEQYF
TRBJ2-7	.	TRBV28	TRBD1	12	TGTGCCAGCAGTTCCCAGGGGGCCGGGGGGTACTTC	CASSSQGAGGYF
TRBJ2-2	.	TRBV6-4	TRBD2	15	TGTGCCAGCAAGAATAGCGGGGGAAACACCGGGGAGCTGTTTTTT	CASKNSGGNTGELFF
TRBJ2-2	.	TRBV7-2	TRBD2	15	TGTGCCAGCAGCGGCGGGGCGGGAGTAAAGGGGGAGCTGTTTTTT	CASSGGAGVKGELFF
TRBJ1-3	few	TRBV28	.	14	TGTGCCAGCTCAAACCTCGGGGGAGGAAACACCATATATTTT	CASSNLGGGNTIYF
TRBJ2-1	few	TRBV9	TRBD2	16	TGTGCCAGCAGTTCTACAGCGGGAGCGACCTACAATGAGCAGTTCTTC	CASSSTAGATYNEQFF
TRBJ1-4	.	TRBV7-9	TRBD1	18	TGTGCCAGCAGTCCCGGCAGGGGGTCAGGGACAACTAATGAAAAACTGTTTTTT	CASSPGRGSGTTNEKLFF
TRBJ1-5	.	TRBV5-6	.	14	TGTGCCAGCAGCTTCAGGGTAAGCAATCAGCCCCAGCATTTT	CASSFRVSNQPQHF
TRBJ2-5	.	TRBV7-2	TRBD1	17	TGTGCCAGCAGCTTAGCGGGGACAGGGAACCTCGACAGGACCCAGTACTTC	CASSLAGTGNLDRTQYF
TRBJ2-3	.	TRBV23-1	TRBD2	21	TGCGCCAGCAGCCCGGGCGAAAGCGGGATCAACCATATAGTTAGCACAGATACGCAGTATTTT	CASSPGESGINHIVSTDTQYF
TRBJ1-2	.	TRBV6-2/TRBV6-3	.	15	TGTGCCAGCAGTTACCCAACAGGACCTAACTATGGCTACACCTTC	CASSYPTGPNYGYTF
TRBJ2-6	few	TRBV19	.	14	TGTGCCACCAAGACAGTCTCTGGGGCCAACGTCCTGACTTTC	CATKTVSGANVLTF
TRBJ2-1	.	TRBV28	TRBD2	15	TGTGCCAGCAGTCCCACTAGCGGGAGTTACAATGAGCAGTTCTTC	CASSPTSGSYNEQFF
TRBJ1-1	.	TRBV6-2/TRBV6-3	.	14	TGTGCCAGCAGTTACTCAACAGAGAACACTGAAGCTTTCTTT	CASSYSTENTEAFF
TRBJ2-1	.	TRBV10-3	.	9	TGTGCCACCATCAGGGGCGGGTTCTTC	CATIRGGFF
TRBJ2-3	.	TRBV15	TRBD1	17	TGTGCCACCAGCAGAGATTCCCGGGACAGGTACACAGATACGCAGTATTTT	CATSRDSRDRYTDTQYF
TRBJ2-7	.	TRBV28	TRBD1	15	TGTGCCAGCAGGACCGGGACAGGGGGCTGGTACGAGCAGTACTTC	CASRTGTGGWYEQYF
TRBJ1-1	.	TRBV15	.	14	TGTGCCACCAGCAGAGACCGACAGAACACTGAAGCTTTCTTT	CATSRDRQNTEAFF
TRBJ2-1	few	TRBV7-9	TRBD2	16	TGTGCCAGCAGCTTACAGTTGTTGACTAGCGGGAGTGAGCAGTTCTTC	CASSLQLLTSGSEQFF
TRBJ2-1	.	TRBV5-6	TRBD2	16	TGTGCCAGCAGCTTTAGCGGGAGGGCCTCCTACAATGAGCAGTTCTTC	CASSFSGRASYNEQFF
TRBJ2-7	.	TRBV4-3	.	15	TGCGCCAGCAGCCAAGGTAGCGGAATTACCTACGAGCAGTACTTC	CASSQGSGITYEQYF
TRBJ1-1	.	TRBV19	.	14	TGTGCCAGTAGTATCAGGGCAGGGCGGACTGAAGCTTTCTTT	CASSIRAGRTEAFF
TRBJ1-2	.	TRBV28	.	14	TGTGCCAGCAGTTTAACTACACGGAACTATGGCTACACCTTC	CASSLTTRNYGYTF